The sequence of this TCR beta chain was determined in a study of control samples from healthy donors and cancer patients. Data came from immunoSEQ multiplex PCR; TCRdb stores just in-frame clones and leaves some out. The sample gives more than 20,000 clones, 75% to 90% of which show up once; around 38% is in the top ten. The CDR3 has 14 amino acids. Germline lookup yields CDR1 ENHRY and CDR2 SYGVKD. After removal of 8 bases from V and 2 bases from J, the junction contained 7 bases not matched to a gene. The chain carries TRBV10-3 and TRBJ2-7; 9 nucleotides match TRBD2. The specimen sequenced was PBMCs. This TCR came from a man between 60 and 70 years old with head and neck cancer. The CDR3 reads CAIAAASGTYEQYF. The CDR3, as DNA: TGTGCCATCGCAGCAGCTAGCGGGACCTACGAGCAGTACTTC.